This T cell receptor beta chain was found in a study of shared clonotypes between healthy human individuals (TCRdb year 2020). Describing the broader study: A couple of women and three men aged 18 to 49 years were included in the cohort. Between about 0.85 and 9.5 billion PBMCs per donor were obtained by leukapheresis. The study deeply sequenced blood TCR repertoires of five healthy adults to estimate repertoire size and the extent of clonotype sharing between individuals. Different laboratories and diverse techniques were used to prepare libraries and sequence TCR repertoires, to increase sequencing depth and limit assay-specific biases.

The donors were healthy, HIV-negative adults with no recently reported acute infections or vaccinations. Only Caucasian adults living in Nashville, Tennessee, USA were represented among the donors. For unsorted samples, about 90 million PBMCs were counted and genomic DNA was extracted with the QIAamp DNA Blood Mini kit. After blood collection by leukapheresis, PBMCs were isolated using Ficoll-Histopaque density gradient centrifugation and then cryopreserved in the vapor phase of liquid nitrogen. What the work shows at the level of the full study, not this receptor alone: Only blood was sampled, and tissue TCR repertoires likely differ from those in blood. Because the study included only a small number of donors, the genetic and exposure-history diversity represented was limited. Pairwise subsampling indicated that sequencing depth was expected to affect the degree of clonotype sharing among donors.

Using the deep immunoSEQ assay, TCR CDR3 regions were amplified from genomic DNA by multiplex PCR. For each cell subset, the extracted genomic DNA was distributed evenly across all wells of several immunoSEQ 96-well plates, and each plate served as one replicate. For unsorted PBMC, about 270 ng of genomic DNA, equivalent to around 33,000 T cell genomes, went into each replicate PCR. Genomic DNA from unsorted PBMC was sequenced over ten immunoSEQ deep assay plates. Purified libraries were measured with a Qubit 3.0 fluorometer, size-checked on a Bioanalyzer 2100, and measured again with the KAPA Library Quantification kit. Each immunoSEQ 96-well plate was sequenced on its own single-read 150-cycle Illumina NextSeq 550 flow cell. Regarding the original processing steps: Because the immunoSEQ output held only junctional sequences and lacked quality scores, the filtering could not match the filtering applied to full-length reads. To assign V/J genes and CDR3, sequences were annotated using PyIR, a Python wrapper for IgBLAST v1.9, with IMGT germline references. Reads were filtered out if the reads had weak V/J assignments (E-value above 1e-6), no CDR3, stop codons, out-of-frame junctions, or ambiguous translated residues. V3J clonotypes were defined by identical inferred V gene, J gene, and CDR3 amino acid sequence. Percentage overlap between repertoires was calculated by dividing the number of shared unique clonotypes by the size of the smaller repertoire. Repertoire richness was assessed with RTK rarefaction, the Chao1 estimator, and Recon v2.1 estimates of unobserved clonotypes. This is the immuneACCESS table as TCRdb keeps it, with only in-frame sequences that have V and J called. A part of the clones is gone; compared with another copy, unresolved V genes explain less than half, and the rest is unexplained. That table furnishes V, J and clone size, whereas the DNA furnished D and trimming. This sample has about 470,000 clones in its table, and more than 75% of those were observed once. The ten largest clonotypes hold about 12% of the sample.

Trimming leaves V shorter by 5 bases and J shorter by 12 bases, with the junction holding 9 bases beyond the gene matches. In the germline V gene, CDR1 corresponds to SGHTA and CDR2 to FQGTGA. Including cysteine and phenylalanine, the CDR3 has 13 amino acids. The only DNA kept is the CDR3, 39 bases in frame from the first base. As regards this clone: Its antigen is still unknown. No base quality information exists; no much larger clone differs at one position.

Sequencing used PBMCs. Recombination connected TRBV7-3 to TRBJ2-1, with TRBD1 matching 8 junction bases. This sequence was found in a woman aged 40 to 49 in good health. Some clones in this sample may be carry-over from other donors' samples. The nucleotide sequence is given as TGTGCCAGCAGCGGGGACGGACAGGGTCGGCAGTTCTTC. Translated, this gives CASSGDGQGRQFF. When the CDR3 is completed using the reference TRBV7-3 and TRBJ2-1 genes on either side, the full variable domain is GAGVSQTPSNKVTEKGKYVELRCDPISGHTALYWYRQSLGQGPEFLIYFQGTGAADDSGLPNDRFFAVRPEGSVSTLKIQRTERGDSAVYLCASSGDGQGRQFFGPGTRLTVL.